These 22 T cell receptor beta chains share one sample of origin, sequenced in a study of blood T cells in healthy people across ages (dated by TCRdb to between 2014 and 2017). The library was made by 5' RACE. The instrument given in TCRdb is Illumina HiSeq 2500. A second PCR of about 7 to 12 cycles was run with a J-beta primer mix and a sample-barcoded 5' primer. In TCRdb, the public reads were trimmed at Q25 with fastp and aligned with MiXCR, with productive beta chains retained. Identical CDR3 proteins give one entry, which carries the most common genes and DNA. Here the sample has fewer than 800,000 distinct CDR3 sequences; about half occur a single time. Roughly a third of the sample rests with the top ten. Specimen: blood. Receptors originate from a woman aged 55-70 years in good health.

As DNA, the CDR3 is TGCAGCGTTGTCCGGGACAGGGGTTTCTACGAGCAGTACTTC. Protein sequence: CSVVRDRGFYEQYF. The chain uses TRBV29-1 and TRBJ2-7; TRBD1 aligns across 10 bases. Germline V CDR1 and CDR2: SQVTM, ANQGSEA. J gave up 3 bases and V 4 bases, and 6 bases lay outside the gene matches. This CDR3 contains 14 residues.

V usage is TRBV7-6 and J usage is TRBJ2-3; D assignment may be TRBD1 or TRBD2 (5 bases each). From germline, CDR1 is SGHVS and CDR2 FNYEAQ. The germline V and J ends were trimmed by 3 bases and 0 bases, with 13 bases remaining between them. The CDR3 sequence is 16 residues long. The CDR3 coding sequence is TGTGCCAGCAGCTTGGTGGGACGGACTAGCACAGATACGCAGTATTTT. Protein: CASSLVGRTSTDTQYF.

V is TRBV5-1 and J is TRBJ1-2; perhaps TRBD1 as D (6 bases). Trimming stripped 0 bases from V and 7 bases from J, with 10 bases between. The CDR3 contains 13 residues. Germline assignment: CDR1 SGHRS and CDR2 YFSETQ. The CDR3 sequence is CASSLEAGAGYTF. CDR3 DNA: TGCGCCAGCAGCTTGGAGGCAGGGGCTGGCTACACCTTC.

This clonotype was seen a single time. The CDR3 region has the DNA TGTGCCTGGCGGAAGGGGACAGGGGACTACGAGCAGTACTTC. It encodes CAWRKGTGDYEQYF. This rearrangement joins TRBV30 to TRBJ2-7; 10 bases map to TRBD1. CDR3 length equals 14 residues. The V gene's germline CDR1 is GTSNPN and CDR2 SVGIG (reference sequence). V shed 5 bases, J shed 3 bases, and the junction held 7 bases outside the gene matches.

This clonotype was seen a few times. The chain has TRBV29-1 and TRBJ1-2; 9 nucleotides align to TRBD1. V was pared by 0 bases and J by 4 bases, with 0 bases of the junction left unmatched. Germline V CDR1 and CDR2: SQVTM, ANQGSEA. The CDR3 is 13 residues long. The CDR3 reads CSVEEQGAYGYTF. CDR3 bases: TGCAGCGTTGAAGAACAGGGGGCCTATGGCTACACCTTC.

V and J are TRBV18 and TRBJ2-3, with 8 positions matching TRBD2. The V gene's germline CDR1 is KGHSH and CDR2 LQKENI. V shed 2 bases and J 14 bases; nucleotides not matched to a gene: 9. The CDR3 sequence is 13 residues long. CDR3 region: CASSPDSGEDRYF. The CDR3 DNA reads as TGTGCCAGCTCACCAGATAGCGGGGAGGATAGGTATTTT.

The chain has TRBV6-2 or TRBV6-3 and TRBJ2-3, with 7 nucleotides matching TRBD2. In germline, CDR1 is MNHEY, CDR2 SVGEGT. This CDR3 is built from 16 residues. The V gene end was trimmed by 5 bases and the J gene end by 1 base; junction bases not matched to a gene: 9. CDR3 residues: CASSPQAGWGTDTQYF. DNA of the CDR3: TGTGCCAGCAGTCCGCAAGCGGGATGGGGCACAGATACGCAGTATTTT.

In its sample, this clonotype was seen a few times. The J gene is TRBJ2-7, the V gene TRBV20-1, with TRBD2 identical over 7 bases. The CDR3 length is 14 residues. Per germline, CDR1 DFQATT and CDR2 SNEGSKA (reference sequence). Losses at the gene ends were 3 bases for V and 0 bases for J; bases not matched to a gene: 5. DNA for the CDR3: TGCAGTGCTAGCGGGAGGCGGAGCTCCTACGAGCAGTACTTC. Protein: CSASGRRSSYEQYF.

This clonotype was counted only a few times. The CDR3 DNA follows: TGCGCCAGCAGCCTCAACTGGGGAGGGGAAGAGACCCAGTACTTC. Its translation is CASSLNWGGEETQYF. V usage is TRBV4-3 and J usage is TRBJ2-5, with TRBD2 identical over 7 bases. The J segment lost 3 bases and the V segment lost 4 bases, leaving 8 bases of the junction unmatched. The CDR3 is 15 amino acids. Germline assignment: CDR1 LGHNA and CDR2 YSLEER.

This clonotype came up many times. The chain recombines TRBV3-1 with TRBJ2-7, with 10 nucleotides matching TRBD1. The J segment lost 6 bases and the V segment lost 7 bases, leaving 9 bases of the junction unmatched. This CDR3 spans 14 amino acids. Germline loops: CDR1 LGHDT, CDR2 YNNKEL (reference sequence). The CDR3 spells CASKRGQGLGEQYF. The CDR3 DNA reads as TGTGCCAGCAAGAGGGGACAGGGGCTCGGCGAGCAGTACTTC.

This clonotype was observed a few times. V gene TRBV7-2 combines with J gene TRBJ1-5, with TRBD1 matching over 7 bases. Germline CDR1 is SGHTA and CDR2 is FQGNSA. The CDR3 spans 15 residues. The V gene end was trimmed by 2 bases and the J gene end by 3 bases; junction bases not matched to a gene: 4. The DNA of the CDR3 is TGTGCCAGCAGCTTAACAGGGGTAAACAATCAGCCCCAGCATTTT. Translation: CASSLTGVNNQPQHF.

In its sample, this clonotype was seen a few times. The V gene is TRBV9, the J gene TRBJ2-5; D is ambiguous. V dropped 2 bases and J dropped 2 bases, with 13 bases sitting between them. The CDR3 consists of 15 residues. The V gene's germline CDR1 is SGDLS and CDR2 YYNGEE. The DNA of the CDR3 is TGTGCCAGCAGCGTTTTAACCAGTGAACAAGAGACCCAGTACTTC. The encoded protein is CASSVLTSEQETQYF.

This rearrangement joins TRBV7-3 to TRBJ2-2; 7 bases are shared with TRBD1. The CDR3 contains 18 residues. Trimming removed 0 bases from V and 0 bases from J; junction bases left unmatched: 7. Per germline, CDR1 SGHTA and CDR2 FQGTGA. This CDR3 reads CASSLTAGTAANTGELFF. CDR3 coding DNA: TGTGCCAGCAGCTTAACTGCCGGGACAGCCGCGAACACCGGGGAGCTGTTTTTT.

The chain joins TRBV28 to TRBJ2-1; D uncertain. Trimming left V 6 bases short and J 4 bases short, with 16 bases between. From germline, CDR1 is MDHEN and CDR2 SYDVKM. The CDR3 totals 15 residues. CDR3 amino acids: CASRIVQAGYNEQFF. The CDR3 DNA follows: TGTGCCAGCAGAATTGTGCAGGCTGGGTACAATGAGCAGTTCTTC.

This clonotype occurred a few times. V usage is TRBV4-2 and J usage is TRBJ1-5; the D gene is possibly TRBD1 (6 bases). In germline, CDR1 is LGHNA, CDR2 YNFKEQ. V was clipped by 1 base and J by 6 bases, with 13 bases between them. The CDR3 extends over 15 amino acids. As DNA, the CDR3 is TGTGCCAGCAGCCAAGGTGAGGGGGGGGCTCAGCCCCAGCATTTT. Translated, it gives CASSQGEGGAQPQHF.

The CDR3 here is CASSSETYREKLFF. The CDR3 DNA is TGTGCCAGCAGCTCCGAGACATACAGAGAAAAACTGTTTTTT. The chain couples TRBV7-2 to TRBJ1-4, with no clear D. The V end lost 4 bases, the J end lost 8 bases, and 14 bases lay between the germline ends. The germline V gene has CDR1 SGHTA and CDR2 FQGNSA. The CDR3 runs to 14 residues.

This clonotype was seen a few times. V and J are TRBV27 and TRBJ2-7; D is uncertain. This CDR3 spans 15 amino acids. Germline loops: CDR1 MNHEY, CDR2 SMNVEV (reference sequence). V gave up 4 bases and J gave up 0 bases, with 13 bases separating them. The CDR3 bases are TGTGCCAGCAGTTCCCCCGAAATCAGCTCCTACGAGCAGTACTTC. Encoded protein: CASSSPEISSYEQYF.

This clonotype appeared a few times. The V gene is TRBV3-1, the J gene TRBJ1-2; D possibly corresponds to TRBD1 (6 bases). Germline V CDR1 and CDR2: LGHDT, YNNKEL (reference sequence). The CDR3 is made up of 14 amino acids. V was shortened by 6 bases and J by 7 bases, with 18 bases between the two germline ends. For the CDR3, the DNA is TGTGCCAGCAGGGCGGGGGCAGAATCCGTTGGCTACACCTTC. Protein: CASRAGAESVGYTF.

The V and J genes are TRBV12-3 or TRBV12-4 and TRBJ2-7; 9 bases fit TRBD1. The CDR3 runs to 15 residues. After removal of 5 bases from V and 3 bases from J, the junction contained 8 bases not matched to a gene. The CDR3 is CASSRGTGKGYEQYF. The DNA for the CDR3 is TGTGCCAGCAGTAGGGGGACAGGGAAAGGCTACGAGCAGTACTTC.

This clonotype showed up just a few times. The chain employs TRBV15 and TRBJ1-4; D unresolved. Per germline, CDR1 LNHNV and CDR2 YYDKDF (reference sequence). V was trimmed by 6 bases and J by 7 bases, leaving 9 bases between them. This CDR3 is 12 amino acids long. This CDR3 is CATSGVREKLFF. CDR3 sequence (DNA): TGTGCCACCAGTGGGGTCCGTGAAAAACTGTTTTTT.

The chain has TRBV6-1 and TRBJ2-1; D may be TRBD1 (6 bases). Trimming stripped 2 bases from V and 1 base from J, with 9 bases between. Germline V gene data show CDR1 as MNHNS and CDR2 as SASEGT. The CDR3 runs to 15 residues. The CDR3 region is CASSEQGKSYNEQFF. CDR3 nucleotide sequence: TGTGCCAGCAGTGAACAGGGGAAGTCCTACAATGAGCAGTTCTTC.

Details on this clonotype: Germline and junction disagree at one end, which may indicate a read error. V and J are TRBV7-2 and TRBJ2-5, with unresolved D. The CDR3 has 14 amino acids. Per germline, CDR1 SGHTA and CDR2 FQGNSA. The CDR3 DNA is TGTGCCAGCAGCCCCCCTCGATCCCAAGGGACCCAGTACTTC. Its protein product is CASSPPRSQGTQYF.